These 21 T cell receptor beta chains were all obtained from the same sample, sequenced in a study of beta chain features in type 1 diabetes. Reverse transcription of all isolated RNA meant that expressed TCRB transcripts were sequenced. The method was immunoSEQ multiplex PCR; TCRdb's version includes in-frame clones alone and lacks a portion of them. Found here are over 700,000 clones, roughly 15% of them singletons; the top ten hold about 0.02%. Sequenced sample: naive CD4+ T cells from blood. The receptors were sampled from a woman between 18 and 30 years old in good health.

J is TRBJ2-1 and V is TRBV19; no reliable D call. Looked up from germline, CDR1 is LNHDA and CDR2 is SQIVND (reference sequence). The CDR3 totals 15 residues. The V end was cut by 1 base, the J end by 0 bases, with 7 bases between. CDR3 coding DNA: TGTGCCAGTAGTATAGCCCCGAACTCCTACAATGAGCAGTTCTTC. Translation gives CASSIAPNSYNEQFF.

The V and J genes are TRBV29-1 and TRBJ2-1; tentative D call: TRBD2 (5 bases). Trimming removed 4 bases from V and 2 bases from J, with 9 bases in between. Germline CDR1 SQVTM, CDR2 ANQGSEA. The CDR3 consists of 13 residues. CDR3 loop: CSVVRGTYNEQFF. CDR3 DNA sequence: TGCAGCGTTGTAAGAGGGACCTACAATGAGCAGTTCTTC.

This chain uses TRBV6-5 with TRBJ2-1; 7 bases line up with TRBD2. Germline V gives CDR1 MNHEY, CDR2 SVGAGI. Trimming cost V 6 bases and J 6 bases; bases outside gene matches: 8. The CDR3 is made up of 14 amino acids. The CDR3 loop is CASRTGTIVNEQFF. CDR3 DNA sequence: TGTGCCAGCAGAACCGGGACTATTGTCAATGAGCAGTTCTTC.

This clone was counted only a few times. The V and J genes are TRBV7-8 and TRBJ2-5; TRBD1 aligns across 8 bases. The CDR3 has 15 amino acids. The V and J ends lost 3 bases and 2 bases, in that order; junction bases with no gene match: 5. Germline V gene sequence: CDR1 SGHVS, CDR2 FQNEAQ. Written as DNA, the CDR3 is TGTGCCAGCAGCTTTGGGACAGGTCGACAAGAGACCCAGTACTTC. It codes for CASSFGTGRQETQYF.

This sequence joins TRBV13 and TRBJ2-1, with TRBD2 identical over 7 bases. J lost 5 bases, V lost 2 bases, and 6 bases had no gene match. CDR1 and CDR2 (germline): PRHDT, FYEKMQ (reference sequence). There are 15 residues in the CDR3. In nucleotides, the CDR3 is TGTGCCAGCAGCTTAATTCTAGCGGAGAACAATGAGCAGTTCTTC. Residues: CASSLILAENNEQFF. Together with reference TRBV13 and TRBJ2-1, the CDR3 gives the full variable domain: AAGVIQSPRHLIKEKRETATLKCYPIPRHDTVYWYQQGPGQDPQFLISFYEKMQSDKGSIPDRFSAQQFSDYHSELNMSSLELGDSALYFCASSLILAENNEQFFGPGTRLTVL.

This clone was found once. V gene TRBV27 combines with J gene TRBJ2-1; D might be TRBD2 (6 bases). Germline V CDR1 and CDR2: MNHEY, SMNVEV (reference sequence). CDR3 size: 16 residues. Trimming shortened V by 0 bases and J by 0 bases, and 9 bases separated the two germline ends. CDR3 DNA: TGTGCCAGCAGTTTATCGGGGACTGGCTCCTACAATGAGCAGTTCTTC. It is translated as CASSLSGTGSYNEQFF.

Only a few counts were recorded for this clone. The sample contains more than one DNA sequence encoding this CDR3. The rearrangement links TRBV18 to TRBJ2-5; no clear D gene. V lost 1 base, J lost 4 bases, and 4 bases lay in between. Germline V gene data show CDR1 as KGHSH and CDR2 as LQKENI. The CDR3 length is 12 residues. The CDR3 spells CASSPRTETQYF. For the CDR3, the DNA is TGTGCCAGCTCACCACGGACAGAGACCCAGTACTTC.

The rearrangement uses TRBV4-3 and TRBJ2-1; D remains ambiguous. CDR3 length: 15 residues. The germline V gene encodes CDR1 LGHNA and CDR2 YSLEER. Trimming removed 2 bases at V and 6 bases at J, with 14 bases between. Written as DNA, the CDR3 is TGCGCCAGCAGCCAACAAGGGCCTAACTCCAATGAGCAGTTCTTC. It encodes CASSQQGPNSNEQFF.

This clone was seen only a few times. The chain has TRBV9 and TRBJ2-2; D unresolved. The CDR3 loop spans 13 amino acids. Germline assignment: CDR1 SGDLS and CDR2 YYNGEE. Deletions cut 0 bases from V and 6 bases from J, with 6 bases between. DNA for the CDR3: TGTGCCAGCAGCGTAGTAGGTTCCGGGGAGCTGTTTTTT. Protein product: CASSVVGSGELFF.

The chain has TRBV7-2 and TRBJ1-1; D ambiguous. The CDR3 is 13 residues long. Looked up from germline, CDR1 is SGHTA and CDR2 is FQGNSA. The ends were cut back, 6 bases at V and 1 base at J, with 9 bases in the middle. The CDR3 here is CASRSKGNTEAFF. In DNA, the CDR3 is TGTGCCAGCAGATCGAAGGGGAACACTGAAGCTTTCTTT.

The rearrangement joins TRBV4-1 to TRBJ2-5, with D uncertain. This CDR3 contains 13 residues. Germline CDR1 and CDR2: MGHRA and YSYEKL. Trimming removed 0 bases at V and 5 bases at J, with 7 bases between. The CDR3 protein is CASSQDRMETQYF. CDR3 DNA: TGCGCCAGCAGCCAAGACAGGATGGAGACCCAGTACTTC.

The chain is built from TRBV2 and TRBJ2-1; 9 bases match TRBD2. The CDR3 runs 16 residues. Germline values: CDR1 SNHLY, CDR2 FYNNEI. With V trimmed by 5 bases and J by 10 bases, 15 bases remained unmatched. CDR3 DNA sequence: TGTGCCAGCAGTTTGCCTATAGCGGGAGAGGTGAGGGAGCAGTTCTTC. Protein: CASSLPIAGEVREQFF. Complete variable domain (other parts from reference TRBV2 and TRBJ2-1): EPEVTQTPSHQVTQMGQEVILRCVPISNHLYFYWYRQILGQKVEFLVSFYNNEISEKSEIFDDQFSVERPDGSNFTLKIRSTKLEDSAMYFCASSLPIAGEVREQFFGPGTRLTVL.

V and J are TRBV5-1 and TRBJ2-4; 10 bases map to TRBD2. Germline trimming cut 5 bases from V and 5 bases from J; bases unmatched to any gene: 4. The CDR3 runs 14 residues. Germline CDR1 is SGHRS and CDR2 is YFSETQ. This chain's CDR3 is CASRGLAGENIQYF. The CDR3 nucleotides read TGCGCCAGCAGAGGGCTAGCGGGAGAAAACATTCAGTACTTC.

This clone was seen only a few times. The J gene is TRBJ1-1, the V gene TRBV28, with 9 nucleotides matching TRBD1. The V and J ends lost 4 bases and 10 bases, in that order; junction bases with no gene match: 13. The CDR3 extends over 15 amino acids. The germline V gene encodes CDR1 MDHEN and CDR2 SYDVKM. The CDR3 loop reads CASSSERQGGLGAFF. CDR3 in DNA: TGTGCCAGCAGTTCCGAAAGACAGGGGGGATTAGGAGCTTTCTTT.

This clone has just a few counts. This chain links TRBV9 with TRBJ2-3; maybe TRBD2 (5 bases). This CDR3 is 14 amino acids long. The V gene lost 3 bases and the J gene lost 8 bases, with 16 bases spanning the gap. The germline V gene encodes CDR1 SGDLS and CDR2 YYNGEE. The CDR3 nucleotides read TGTGCCAGCAGCGGAGGGCCTCTCGAAGGTACGCAGTATTTT. Amino acid sequence: CASSGGPLEGTQYF.

The chain combines TRBV7-3 with TRBJ1-5; D ambiguous. CDR1 is SGHTA and CDR2 is FQGTGA in the germline V gene. The CDR3 extends over 15 amino acids. Trimming cost V 3 bases and J 6 bases, with 15 bases left between them. The CDR3 reads CASSFEREGGQPQHF. The CDR3 DNA sequence: TGTGCCAGCAGCTTTGAAAGAGAGGGCGGTCAGCCCCAGCATTTT.

This chain connects TRBV28 to TRBJ2-7; weak D call: TRBD1 (6 bases). Trimming cost V 11 bases and J 1 base, with 15 bases left between them. Per germline, CDR1 MDHEN and CDR2 SYDVKM. The CDR3 covers 13 residues. CDR3 nucleotide sequence: TGTGCCGCGTGGGGGCCGGGGTCCTACGAGCAGTACTTC. It encodes CAAWGPGSYEQYF.

This chain connects TRBV7-6 to TRBJ2-3; the D gene is possibly TRBD1 (6 bases). CDR1 is SGHVS, CDR2 FNYEAQ, per germline. This CDR3 contains 17 residues. V lost 5 bases to trimming and J lost 1 base, with 19 bases between them. CDR3 nucleotide sequence: TGTGCCAGCAGCCCGAAACAGGGCGTTCTTGGCACAGATACGCAGTATTTT. The encoded protein is CASSPKQGVLGTDTQYF.

This clone was picked up a small number of times. This CDR3 is also generated by other DNA sequences in the sample. The chain is built from TRBV9 and TRBJ1-2, with a tentative D call TRBD1 (5 bases). The V and J ends lost 2 bases and 4 bases respectively, with 12 bases between them. Germline V CDR1 and CDR2: SGDLS, YYNGEE. CDR3 size: 14 residues. This CDR3 reads CASSVSGEGYGYTF. The CDR3 coding sequence is TGTGCCAGCAGCGTCTCGGGGGAGGGCTATGGCTACACCTTC.

The chain uses TRBV10-3 and TRBJ1-5; tentatively, D is TRBD1 (6 bases). The CDR3 has 13 residues. CDR1 and CDR2 (germline): ENHRY, SYGVKD. V dropped 6 bases and J dropped 6 bases, with 12 bases sitting between them. The CDR3 nucleotides are TGTGCCATCAGGCCAGGGGAAGGTCAGCCCCAGCATTTT. Its translation is CAIRPGEGQPQHF.

This clone turned up a few times. The rearrangement links TRBV11-2 to TRBJ2-1; no clear D. This CDR3 has 12 amino acids. The ends were cut back, 11 bases at V and 4 bases at J, with 12 bases in the middle. Germline assignment: CDR1 SGHAT and CDR2 FQNNGV. The CDR3 nucleotides are TGTGCCGCCGGCGGCCCTTACAATGAGCAGTTCTTC. Amino acid sequence: CAAGGPYNEQFF.